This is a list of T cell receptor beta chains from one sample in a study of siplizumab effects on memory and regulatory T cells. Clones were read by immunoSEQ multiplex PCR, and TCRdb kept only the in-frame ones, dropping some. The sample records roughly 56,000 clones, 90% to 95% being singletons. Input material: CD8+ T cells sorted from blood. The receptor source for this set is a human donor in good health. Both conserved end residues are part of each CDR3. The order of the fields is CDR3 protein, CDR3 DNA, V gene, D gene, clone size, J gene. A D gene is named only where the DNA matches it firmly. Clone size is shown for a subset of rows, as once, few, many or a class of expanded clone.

CASSQDLAGGSYNEQFF TGTGCCAGCAGCCAAGATTTGGCGGGAGGCTCCTACAATGAGCAGTTCTTC TRBV14 TRBD2 . TRBJ2-1
CASAEGTEAFF TGTGCTAGTGCGGAAGGGACTGAAGCTTTCTTT TRBV12-5 . . TRBJ1-1
CASSATRVADTQYF TGTGCCAGCAGCGCGACTAGGGTCGCAGATACGCAGTATTTT TRBV9 . . TRBJ2-3
CAWSEDREIDEQFF TGTGCCTGGAGCGAGGACAGGGAAATCGATGAGCAGTTCTTC TRBV30 TRBD1 . TRBJ2-1
CASSQKEGLYEQYF TGCGCCAGCAGCCAAAAGGAGGGCCTATACGAGCAGTACTTC TRBV4-1 . once TRBJ2-7
CASSPLTSGSYEQYF TGTGCCAGCAGTCCACTGACTAGCGGTTCCTACGAGCAGTACTTC TRBV27 TRBD2 . TRBJ2-7
CASSPKDRDTYEQYF TGTGCCAGCAGCCCGAAGGACAGGGACACCTACGAGCAGTACTTC TRBV7-9 TRBD1 . TRBJ2-7
CATSKPGLVNEQFF TGTGCCACCAGCAAACCGGGACTAGTGAATGAGCAGTTCTTC TRBV15 TRBD2 . TRBJ2-1
CASGGRRSTGELFF TGTGCCAGCGGGGGGCGCCGCAGCACCGGGGAGCTGTTTTTT TRBV7-9 . . TRBJ2-2
CASSYGQQAYEQYF TGTGCCAGTAGCTATGGACAGCAGGCCTACGAGCAGTACTTC TRBV19 . . TRBJ2-7
CASSLEGAENTEAFF TGTGCCAGCAGCTTGGAGGGGGCCGAGAACACTGAAGCTTTCTTT TRBV5-6 TRBD1 . TRBJ1-1
CASSYTIRFSTEAFF TGTGCCAGCTCATACACGATAAGGTTTAGCACTGAAGCTTTCTTT TRBV18 . . TRBJ1-1
CASGGLESTGELFF TGTGCCAGCGGGGGACTAGAATCAACCGGGGAGCTGTTTTTT TRBV27 TRBD2 . TRBJ2-2
CASSLAQGGRVNVLTF TGTGCCAGCAGCTTAGCTCAGGGGGGTAGGGTCAACGTCCTGACTTTC TRBV7-6 . . TRBJ2-6
CASSTVRDSAMNTEAFF TGTGCCAGCAGCACCGTAAGGGACAGCGCAATGAACACTGAAGCTTTCTTT TRBV5-8 TRBD1 . TRBJ1-1
CASSPGGPSYEQYF TGCGCCAGCAGTCCGGGAGGGCCCTCCTACGAGCAGTACTTC TRBV10-1 TRBD2 . TRBJ2-7
CATSGDRQDTEAFF TGTGCCACCAGCGGGGACAGGCAGGACACTGAAGCTTTCTTT TRBV15 TRBD1 . TRBJ1-1
CASSGVGGAKNIQYF TGTGCCAGCAGTGGTGTGGGCGGCGCCAAAAACATTCAGTACTTC TRBV6-6 . . TRBJ2-4
CATSRVSGNEQFF TGTGCCACCAGCAGAGTTAGCGGGAATGAGCAGTTCTTC TRBV15 TRBD2 . TRBJ2-1
CASSLGEGMGETQYF TGTGCCAGCAGCTTGGGAGAGGGGATGGGAGAGACCCAGTACTTC TRBV5-6 . . TRBJ2-5
CASSLSDWGGTSGRPGFEQYF TGTGCCAGCAGCTTATCAGATTGGGGAGGGACTAGCGGGAGGCCCGGATTTGAGCAGTACTTC TRBV13 TRBD2 . TRBJ2-5
CASVPLAGANTGELFF TGTGCTAGTGTCCCCTTAGCGGGAGCGAACACCGGGGAGCTGTTTTTT TRBV12-5 TRBD2 once TRBJ2-2
CSVDGPLNNEQFF TGCAGCGTTGACGGACCACTAAACAATGAGCAGTTCTTC TRBV29-1 . . TRBJ2-1
CSVEDQDDTGTSPYEQYF TGCAGCGTTGAAGATCAAGACGACACCGGGACAAGTCCCTACGAGCAGTACTTC TRBV29-1 . once TRBJ2-7
CASSPRVAGGTYEQYF TGTGCCAGCAGTCCCCGAGTAGCGGGAGGAACCTACGAGCAGTACTTC TRBV27 TRBD2 . TRBJ2-7
CASSVGSGGAEMGQFF TGTGCCAGCAGCGTAGGGTCGGGAGGGGCCGAGATGGGGCAGTTCTTC TRBV9 TRBD2 . TRBJ2-1
CASSGGGGGDTQYF TGTGCCAGCAGCGGCGGGGGAGGCGGGGATACGCAGTATTTT TRBV7-3 TRBD2 . TRBJ2-3
CASSEAHTEAFF TGTGCCAGCAGTGAAGCGCACACTGAAGCTTTCTTT TRBV2 . . TRBJ1-1
CASSSPGRGDTQYF TGTGCCAGCAGCTCCCCCGGGAGGGGAGATACGCAGTATTTT TRBV7-3 TRBD2 . TRBJ2-3
CASSYPGLYEQFF TGTGCCAGCAGTTACCCAGGTTTGTATGAGCAGTTCTTC TRBV6-6 . once TRBJ2-1
CASSHPDVGGRASDTQYF TGCGCCAGCAGCCACCCCGATGTGGGCGGGAGGGCCTCAGATACGCAGTATTTT TRBV4-1 TRBD2 . TRBJ2-3
CASFGQGYSNQPQHF TGTGCCAGCTTTGGACAGGGGTATAGCAATCAGCCCCAGCATTTT TRBV28 TRBD1 once TRBJ1-5
CASSFLPDSYEQYF TGCGCCAGCAGCTTTCTACCTGACAGCTACGAGCAGTACTTC TRBV5-1 . . TRBJ2-7
CASSRGSYAGSGANVLTF TGTGCCAGCAGCAGGGGTTCTTACGCGGGCTCTGGGGCCAACGTCCTGACTTTC TRBV11-1 . once TRBJ2-6
CASSLGYEQYF TGTGCCAGCAGCTTAGGCTACGAGCAGTACTTC TRBV13 . . TRBJ2-7
CASSSTLQGEQYF TGTGCCAGCAGCTCCACCCTACAGGGCGAGCAGTACTTC TRBV11-2 . few TRBJ2-7
CAWRASGFQETQYF TGTGCCTGGAGGGCTAGCGGATTCCAAGAGACCCAGTACTTC TRBV30 TRBD2 . TRBJ2-5
CASSTPGGVFHEQYF TGTGCCAGCAGCACCCCCGGGGGGGTCTTCCACGAGCAGTACTTC TRBV7-9 TRBD2 . TRBJ2-7
CSAKVDGTEGYTF TGCAGCGCCAAAGTGGACGGGACGGAAGGCTACACCTTC TRBV29-1 . . TRBJ1-2
CASSLQKRLDPDYEQYF TGTGCCAGCAGCTTACAGAAGCGACTAGATCCTGACTACGAGCAGTACTTC TRBV7-3 . . TRBJ2-7
CASSTGQTSQETQYF TGTGCCAGCAGTACGGGACAGACCTCTCAAGAGACCCAGTACTTC TRBV6-5 TRBD1 . TRBJ2-5
CASSVEGQGPNEKLFF TGTGCCAGCAGCGTAGAGGGACAGGGACCTAATGAAAAACTGTTTTTT TRBV9 TRBD1 . TRBJ1-4
CASSPWDRSSSEQYF TGTGCCAGTAGTCCCTGGGACAGATCTTCTAGCGAGCAGTACTTC TRBV19 TRBD1 . TRBJ2-7